Presented here are 12 T cell receptor beta chains from one specimen sequenced in a study of blood T cell repertoires in COVID-19. The repertoire was sequenced with immunoSEQ multiplex PCR; TCRdb's copy has only in-frame clones and lacks some. The sample has some 300,000 clones, 89% seen once. The specimen sequenced was PBMCs or T cells enriched from blood (not recorded which). Source of these receptors: a woman aged 25-40 years who had recovered from COVID-19.

This chain uses TRBV6-6 with TRBJ2-1; D perhaps matches TRBD2 (5 bases). The CDR3 loop spans 12 amino acids. The germline V and J ends were trimmed by 5 bases and 7 bases, with 9 bases remaining between them. Germline CDR1 and CDR2: MNHNY and SVGAGI (reference sequence). CDR3 DNA sequence: TGTGCCAGCAGTAACGGGGTGAATGAGCAGTTCTTC. Encoded protein: CASSNGVNEQFF.

The chain couples TRBV27 to TRBJ1-5; D remains ambiguous. Trimming took off 4 bases at V and 3 bases at J, with 7 bases between the two ends. Germline V gene data show CDR1 as MNHEY and CDR2 as SMNVEV (reference sequence). This CDR3 is 13 amino acids long. The CDR3 spells CASSWRDNQPQHF. The CDR3 coding sequence is TGTGCCAGCAGTTGGCGGGACAATCAGCCCCAGCATTTT.

The J gene is TRBJ2-2, the V gene TRBV25-1; D not certain. V was trimmed by 3 bases and J by 9 bases, leaving 14 bases between them. The CDR3 extends over 14 amino acids. CDR1 is MGHDK, CDR2 SYGVNS, per germline. The CDR3 loop is CASSDVVPYRELFF. CDR3 in DNA: TGTGCCAGCAGTGACGTGGTCCCTTACAGGGAGCTGTTTTTT.

This chain uses TRBV27 with TRBJ2-4; weak D call: TRBD2 (5 bases). V was cut by 3 bases and J by 6 bases, with 15 bases left in between. CDR1 is MNHEY and CDR2 is SMNVEV in the germline V gene (reference sequence). The CDR3 covers 15 residues. Written as DNA, the CDR3 is TGTGCCAGCAGTTTCATGGGCGGGCGGAGAAACATTCAGTACTTC. Encoded protein: CASSFMGGRRNIQYF.

This chain uses TRBV18 with TRBJ1-1; a possible D gene is TRBD1 (6 bases). The CDR3 length is 14 residues. V dropped 1 base and J dropped 5 bases, with 11 bases sitting between them. The germline V gene encodes CDR1 KGHSH and CDR2 LQKENI. The CDR3, as DNA: TGTGCCAGCTCACCACGACAGGCTGTTACTGAAGCTTTCTTT. It specifies CASSPRQAVTEAFF.

CDR3 coding DNA: TGTGCCAGCTCGCGGGGGAGGCAGCCCCAGCATTTT. As protein: CASSRGRQPQHF. The genes are TRBV12-3 or TRBV12-4 and TRBJ1-5; D may be TRBD1 (5 bases). V was trimmed by 8 bases and J by 7 bases, leaving 12 bases between them. This CDR3 is built from 12 residues.

This clone was found once. V and J are TRBV6-5 and TRBJ1-2, with D tentatively TRBD1 (5 bases). Germline CDR1 is MNHEY and CDR2 is SVGAGI. Trimming removed 6 bases from V and 7 bases from J, with 15 bases in between. CDR3 length: 13 residues. DNA of the CDR3: TGTGCCAGCAGCGAGAGTGGGGGACTTGGCTACACCTTC. It codes for CASSESGGLGYTF.

The J gene is TRBJ1-6, the V gene TRBV28; 7 nucleotides agree with TRBD1. Germline V gene data show CDR1 as MDHEN and CDR2 as SYDVKM. J was trimmed by 10 bases and V by 2 bases; bases with no gene match: 8. This CDR3 is built from 15 residues. The chain's CDR3 is CASSLPTGDRSPLHF. The CDR3 DNA is TGTGCCAGCAGTTTACCTACAGGGGATAGATCACCCCTCCACTTT.

The chain links TRBV5-1 to TRBJ2-5; 7 positions match TRBD2. This CDR3 region has 15 residues. Germline lookup yields CDR1 SGHRS and CDR2 YFSETQ. V lost 0 bases and J lost 3; bases outside the gene matches: 5. CDR3 loop: CASSLAASGEETQYF. CDR3 nucleotides: TGCGCCAGCAGCTTGGCGGCTAGCGGTGAAGAGACCCAGTACTTC.

This clone was observed a few times. The gene calls are TRBV10-1 and TRBJ2-2; a possible D gene is TRBD2 (5 bases). The V gene lost 6 bases and the J gene lost 3 bases, with 8 bases spanning the gap. The CDR3 totals 13 residues. Per germline, CDR1 WNHNN and CDR2 SYGVQD (reference sequence). CDR3: CASRRADTGELFF. The DNA for the CDR3 is TGCGCCAGCAGGAGGGCGGACACCGGGGAGCTGTTTTTT.

This chain joins TRBV18 and TRBJ1-4; 8 bases are shared with TRBD1. The germline CDR1 and CDR2 sequences are KGHSH and LQKENI. The V gene end was trimmed by 4 bases and the J gene end by 0 bases; junction bases not matched to a gene: 7. The CDR3 loop spans 17 amino acids. Here the CDR3 DNA reads TGTGCCAGCTCACGACCGGGACAGGCGGCAACTAATGAAAAACTGTTTTTT. Translating it yields CASSRPGQAATNEKLFF.

Only one count was recorded for this clone. J is TRBJ2-1 and V is TRBV2; TRBD2 aligns across 10 bases. Trimming cost V 8 bases and J 7 bases; bases outside gene matches: 17. The CDR3 has 17 amino acids. Germline loops: CDR1 SNHLY, CDR2 FYNNEI. Here the CDR3 DNA reads TGTGCCAGCCGACAGGGGAAACTAGCGGGGCCTGGGAATGAGCAGTTCTTC. It is translated as CASRQGKLAGPGNEQFF.